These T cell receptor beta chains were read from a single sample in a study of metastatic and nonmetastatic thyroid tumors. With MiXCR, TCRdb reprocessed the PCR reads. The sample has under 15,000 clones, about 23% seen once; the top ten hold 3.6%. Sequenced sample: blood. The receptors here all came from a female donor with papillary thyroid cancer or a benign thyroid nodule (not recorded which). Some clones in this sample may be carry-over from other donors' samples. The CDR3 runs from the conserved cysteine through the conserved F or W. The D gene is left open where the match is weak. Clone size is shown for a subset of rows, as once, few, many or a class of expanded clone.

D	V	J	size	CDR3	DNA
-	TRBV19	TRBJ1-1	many	CATSPARGSRGTEAFF	TGTGCCACCTCACCCGCCCGAGGGTCGAGGGGCACTGAAGCTTTCTTT
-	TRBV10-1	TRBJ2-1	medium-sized	CASSSGVAGNEQFF	TGCGCCAGCAGTTCGGGAGTAGCTGGGAATGAGCAGTTCTTC
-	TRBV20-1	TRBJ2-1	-	CSAHTGVWGVEQFF	TGCAGTGCCCACACCGGGGTGTGGGGCGTTGAGCAGTTCTTC
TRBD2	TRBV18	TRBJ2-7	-	CASVELAGTYEQYF	TGTGCCAGCGTCGAACTAGCGGGTACCTACGAGCAGTACTTC
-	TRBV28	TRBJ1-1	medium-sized	CASSPRRGLDTEAFF	TGTGCCAGCAGTCCGCGCAGGGGCTTGGACACTGAAGCTTTCTTT
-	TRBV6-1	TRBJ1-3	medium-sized	CASSEYQAGNTIYF	TGTGCCAGCAGTGAATACCAGGCCGGAAACACCATATATTTT
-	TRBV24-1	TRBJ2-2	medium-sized	CATRGSGGELFF	TGTGCCACCAGGGGATCTGGCGGGGAGCTGTTTTTT
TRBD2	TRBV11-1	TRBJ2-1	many	CASSLEAGTRLYNEQFF	TGTGCCAGCAGCTTGGAGGCCGGGACTAGGCTATACAATGAGCAGTTCTTC
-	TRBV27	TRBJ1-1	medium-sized	CASSFKVNTEAFF	TGTGCCAGCAGTTTTAAGGTGAACACTGAAGCTTTCTTT
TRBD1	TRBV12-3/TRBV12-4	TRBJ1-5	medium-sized	CASSSVGQASNQPQHF	TGTGCCAGCAGTTCCGTGGGACAGGCTAGCAATCAGCCCCAGCATTTT
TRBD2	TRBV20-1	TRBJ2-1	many	CSARDFGSGSLPEQFF	TGCAGTGCTAGAGATTTCGGCAGCGGGAGCCTCCCTGAGCAGTTCTTC
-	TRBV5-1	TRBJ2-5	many	CASRLDGARETQYF	TGCGCCAGCAGACTCGACGGGGCCAGAGAGACCCAGTACTTC
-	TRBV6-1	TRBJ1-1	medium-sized	CASPPGRMRTEAFF	TGTGCCAGTCCTCCGGGACGGATGCGCACTGAAGCTTTCTTT
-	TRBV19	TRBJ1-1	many	CASSIRPTQGNTEAFF	TGTGCCAGTAGTATTAGGCCAACACAGGGGAACACTGAAGCTTTCTTT
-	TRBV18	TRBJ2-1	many	CASSRFGQARGVEQFF	TGTGCCAGCTCACGCTTTGGACAGGCTAGGGGGGTGGAGCAGTTCTTC
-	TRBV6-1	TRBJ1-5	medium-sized	CASSSLLGDQPQHF	TGTGCCAGCAGTTCCCTCTTGGGCGATCAGCCCCAGCATTTT
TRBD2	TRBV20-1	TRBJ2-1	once	CSAARTSGASHEQFF	TGCAGTGCTGCACGGACTAGCGGGGCGTCACATGAGCAGTTCTTC
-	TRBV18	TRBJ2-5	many	CASSRAGAGGETQYF	TGTGCCAGCTCACGGGCAGGCGCCGGTGGGGAGACCCAGTACTTC
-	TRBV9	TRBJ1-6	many	CASSEGTTDNSPLHF	TGTGCCAGCAGCGAAGGCACCACCGATAATTCACCCCTCCACTTT
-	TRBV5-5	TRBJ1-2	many	CASSLLWGSDGYTF	TGTGCCAGCAGCTTGTTGTGGGGGAGTGATGGCTACACCTTC
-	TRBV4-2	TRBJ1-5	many	CASSTDRNQPQHF	TGTGCCAGCAGCACAGACAGGAATCAGCCCCAGCATTTT
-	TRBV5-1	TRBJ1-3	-	CASSPQRVTTGNTIYF	TGCGCCAGCAGCCCCCAACGGGTCACCACTGGAAACACCATATATTTT
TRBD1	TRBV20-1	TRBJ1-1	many	CSADRGGSIEMNTEAFF	TGCAGTGCTGACAGGGGGGGCTCCATCGAAATGAACACTGAAGCTTTCTTT
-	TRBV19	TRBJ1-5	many	CASSIMVRVGVGNQPQHF	TGTGCCAGTAGTATAATGGTCAGGGTGGGAGTCGGCAATCAGCCCCAGCATTTT
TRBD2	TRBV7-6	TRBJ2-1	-	CASSLEAGGPDEKFF	TGTGCCAGCAGCTTAGAGGCGGGGGGGCCAGATGAGAAGTTCTTC
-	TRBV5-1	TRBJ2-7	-	CASGSRASFDEQYF	TGCGCCAGCGGTTCTAGGGCTAGCTTCGACGAGCAGTACTTC
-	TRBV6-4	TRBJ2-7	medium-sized	CASSDSALGEQYF	TGTGCCAGCAGTGACTCCGCCCTGGGCGAGCAGTACTTC
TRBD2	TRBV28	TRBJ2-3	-	CASSYLLAGGADTQYF	TGTGCCAGCAGTTATCTACTAGCGGGGGGAGCAGATACGCAGTATTTT
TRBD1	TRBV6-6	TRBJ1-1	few	CASSYSAGGTEAFF	TGTGCCAGCAGTTACTCGGCAGGGGGCACTGAAGCTTTCTTT
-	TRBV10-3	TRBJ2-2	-	CAITMDSAIGELFF	TGTGCCATCACGATGGACAGCGCCATCGGTGAGCTGTTTTTT
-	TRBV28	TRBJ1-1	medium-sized	CASRGTGFWTEAFF	TGTGCCAGCAGGGGAACAGGGTTTTGGACTGAAGCTTTCTTT
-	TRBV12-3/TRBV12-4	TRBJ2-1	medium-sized	CASSLYNEQFF	TGTGCCAGCAGTTTGTACAATGAGCAGTTCTTC
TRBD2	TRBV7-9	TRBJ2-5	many	CASSSLAGGQETQYF	TGTGCCAGCAGCTCCCTAGCGGGGGGGCAAGAGACCCAGTACTTC
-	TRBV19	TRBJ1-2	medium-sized	CASREAGSSYGYTF	TGTGCCAGTAGGGAGGCCGGCAGCAGCTATGGCTACACCTTC
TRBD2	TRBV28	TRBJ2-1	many	CASSFGLAPYNEQFF	TGTGCCAGCAGTTTCGGACTAGCGCCCTACAATGAGCAGTTCTTC
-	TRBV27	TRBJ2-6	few	CASSLRWGVGAGVLTF	TGTGCCAGCAGTTTACGTTGGGGCGTTGGTGCCGGCGTCCTGACTTTC
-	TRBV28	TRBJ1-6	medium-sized	CASSFRGLLNSPLHF	TGTGCCAGCAGTTTTAGGGGACTGCTGAATTCACCCCTCCACTTT
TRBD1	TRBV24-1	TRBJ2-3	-	CATSTTGRATQYF	TGTGCCACCAGTACGACAGGGCGGGCTACGCAGTATTTT
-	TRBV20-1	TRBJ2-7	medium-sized	CSATNSYEQYF	TGCAGTGCTACCAACTCCTACGAGCAGTACTTC
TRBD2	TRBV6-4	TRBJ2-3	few	CASSDGTSGADTQYF	TGTGCCAGCAGTGACGGGACTAGCGGGGCAGATACGCAGTATTTT
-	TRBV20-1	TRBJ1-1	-	CSEKSGMVGEESFF	TGCAGTGAAAAGTCAGGGATGGTTGGAGAGGAATCTTTCTTT
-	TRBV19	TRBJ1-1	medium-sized	CASSIGKALNTEAFF	TGTGCCAGTAGTATAGGAAAGGCACTGAACACTGAAGCTTTCTTT